This paragraph covers one TCR beta chain sequence. This clonotype was seen a handful of times. Its target antigen remains unknown. No much larger clonotype is one base removed from it; base qualities were not supplied. This sample was included in a study of blood T cells in healthy people across ages (dated by TCRdb to between 2015 and 2016). Notes on the research overall: Template switching captured roughly one uniquely barcoded TCR beta cDNA molecule per two T cells in model experiments. The study analyzed two additional independent replicas of 1 million unique cDNA reads from the same blood draw for two donors, one aged 18 to 30 and one aged 80 or older. The donors were split into four age groups: young (average 16 years), middle-aged (39), aged (around 67) and long-lived (over 80). To avoid experimental bias, donors of different ages were randomly spread across the sequencing lanes. To track age-related changes in TCR beta repertoire diversity, the study relied on deep sequencing normalized with unique cDNA molecular identifiers. The investigation overall reported the following: There was a strong correlation between observed TCR beta diversity and the percentage of naive T cells measured by flow cytometry. Because donor CMV infection status was unknown, age-related changes in expanded clonotypes were potentially confounded. Observed TCR beta diversity per million T cells fell roughly linearly with age, and a significant reduction was already apparent by age around 36. Compared with the aged group, more naive CD4+ T cells, fewer expanded clones and increased TCR diversity were shown by the long-lived group, suggesting age selection. Estimates of total diversity based on one million sequenced T cells were considered lower bounds and underestimates. Because profiling used bulk unsorted PBMCs, naive and antigen-experienced compartments could not be compared conclusively.

The library was prepared using 5' RACE. Sequenced on an Illumina HiSeq 2500. A second PCR of roughly 6 to 11 cycles was run with a J-beta primer mix and a sample-barcoded 5' primer. A unique molecular identifier was introduced onto each TCR beta cDNA molecule by a template-switch 5' adaptor carrying 12 random nucleotides. Each sample yielded at least 2.5 million CDR3-containing paired-end reads. All of the RNA was converted into first-strand cDNA using the Mint cDNA synthesis kit, with a TRBC-specific oligonucleotide serving as the primer. After uracil-DNA glycosylase treatment, a first 18-cycle PCR used universal primers M1SS and BC2_uni_R on all cDNA. The published analysis was carried out like this. For normalization, 1 million high-quality reads, each with a distinct molecular identifier, were randomly selected from each sample. Reads sharing molecular identifiers were discarded rather than binned into consensus sequences. CDR3 identification, clonotype clustering and error correction used MiTCR with a Q25 quality threshold and the strictest error-elimination algorithm. A nonparametric unseen species model with Euler transformation was used to estimate lower-bound total TCR beta diversity. Through fastp at Q25 and MiXCR, TCRdb rebuilt clones from the public reads, retaining in-frame beta chains. Each entry merges the rows of one CDR3 protein and shows their most common DNA and genes. TCRdb assigned the V and J calls; the authors' analysis was not used. This sample gives 550,000 to 750,000 distinct CDR3 sequences in total; 21% of them show up just once. 3.6% of the sample is in the top ten clones.

Including the terminal cysteine and phenylalanine, the CDR3 comprises 14 residues. Of the read, only the CDR3 DNA is kept; its 42 bases are in frame from base 1. Via the germline V gene, CDR1 is SNHLY and CDR2 FYNNEI. Trimming accounts for 6 bases at V and 6 bases at J, while the number of junction bases matched to no gene is 6. The 40 or so donors, aged 6 to 90 years, were systemically healthy Caucasian individuals from Russia. Around 9.8 milliliters of peripheral blood were collected from each donor into EDTA-treated Vacutainer tubes. PBMCs were isolated by Ficoll-Paque density-gradient centrifugation, with at least 6.5 million obtained per sample. Total RNA was extracted from PBMCs with Trizol reagent, with at least 6 micrograms obtained per sample. For every donor, flow cytometry on a PBMC aliquot measured the percentage of naive CD45RAhigh/CD27high T cells.

The sequenced material came from blood. The clonotype was recovered from a man in his sixties or seventies in good health. The sequence joins TRBV2 to TRBJ2-4; 9 central nucleotides agree with TRBD1. The CDR3 loop reads CASSEQGALNIQYF. Read as DNA, the sequence is TGTGCCAGCAGCGAACAGGGGGCCCTAAACATTCAGTACTTC. The variable domain in full, with residues beyond the CDR3 obtained from the reference TRBV2 and TRBJ2-4 genes, is EPEVTQTPSHQVTQMGQEVILRCVPISNHLYFYWYRQILGQKVEFLVSFYNNEISEKSEIFDDQFSVERPDGSNFTLKIRSTKLEDSAMYFCASSEQGALNIQYFGAGTRLSVL.